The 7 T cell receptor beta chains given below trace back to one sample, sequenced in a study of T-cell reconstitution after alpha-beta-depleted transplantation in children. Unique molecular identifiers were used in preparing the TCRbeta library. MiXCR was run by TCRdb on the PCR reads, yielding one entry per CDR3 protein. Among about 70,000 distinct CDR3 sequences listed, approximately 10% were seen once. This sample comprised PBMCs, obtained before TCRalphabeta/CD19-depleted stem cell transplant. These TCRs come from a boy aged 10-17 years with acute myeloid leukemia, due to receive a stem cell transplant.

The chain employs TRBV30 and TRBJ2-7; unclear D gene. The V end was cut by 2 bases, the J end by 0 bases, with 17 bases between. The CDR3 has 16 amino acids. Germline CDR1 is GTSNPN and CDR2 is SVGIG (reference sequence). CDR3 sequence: CAWSIPEFHSSYEQYF. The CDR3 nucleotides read TGTGCCTGGAGTATACCGGAGTTTCATAGCTCCTACGAGCAGTACTTC.

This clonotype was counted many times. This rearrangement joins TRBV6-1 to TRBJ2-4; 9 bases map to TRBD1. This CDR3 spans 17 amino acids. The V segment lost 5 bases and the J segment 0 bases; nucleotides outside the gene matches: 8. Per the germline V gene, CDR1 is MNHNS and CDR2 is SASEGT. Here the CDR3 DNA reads TGTGCCAGCAGTCCGGACAGGGGCGCTCTAGCCAAAAACATTCAGTACTTC. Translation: CASSPDRGALAKNIQYF.

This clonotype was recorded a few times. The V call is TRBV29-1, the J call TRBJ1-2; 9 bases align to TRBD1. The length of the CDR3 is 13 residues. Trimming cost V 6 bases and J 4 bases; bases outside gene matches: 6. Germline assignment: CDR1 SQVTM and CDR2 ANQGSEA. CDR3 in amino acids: CSVGWTGAYGYTF. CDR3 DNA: TGCAGCGTGGGGTGGACAGGGGCCTATGGCTACACCTTC.

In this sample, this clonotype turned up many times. CDR3 coding DNA: TGCAGCGTTGCCCTTACAAGTGGTGCACAGGGACACTACGAGCAGTACTTC. This sequence encodes CSVALTSGAQGHYEQYF. The genes are TRBV29-1 and TRBJ2-7, with a tentative D call TRBD1 (6 bases). The V gene lost 4 bases and the J gene lost 3 bases, with 25 bases spanning the gap. Germline CDR1 is SQVTM and CDR2 is ANQGSEA. The CDR3 contains 17 residues.

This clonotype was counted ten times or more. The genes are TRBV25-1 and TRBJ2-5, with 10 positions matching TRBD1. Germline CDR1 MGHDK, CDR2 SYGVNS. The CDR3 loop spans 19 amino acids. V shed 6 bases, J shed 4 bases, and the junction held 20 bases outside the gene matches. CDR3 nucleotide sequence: TGTGCCAGCAGCACTACTGGTAGCGAAGGGACAGGGGCGAGAGAGACCCAGTACTTC. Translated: CASSTTGSEGTGARETQYF.

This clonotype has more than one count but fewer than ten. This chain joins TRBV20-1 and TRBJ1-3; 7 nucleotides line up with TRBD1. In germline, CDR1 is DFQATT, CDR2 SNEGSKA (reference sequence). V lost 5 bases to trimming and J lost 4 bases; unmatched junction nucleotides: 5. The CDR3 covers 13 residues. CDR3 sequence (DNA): TGCAGTGCTTACAGGGGAACCGGAAACACCATATATTTT. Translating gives CSAYRGTGNTIYF.

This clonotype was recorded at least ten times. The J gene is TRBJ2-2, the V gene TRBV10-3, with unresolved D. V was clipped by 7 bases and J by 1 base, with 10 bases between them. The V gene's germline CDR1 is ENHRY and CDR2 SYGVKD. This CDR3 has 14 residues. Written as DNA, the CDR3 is TGTGCCATCAATCCGAACGGGAACACCGGGGAGCTGTTTTTT. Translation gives CAINPNGNTGELFF.